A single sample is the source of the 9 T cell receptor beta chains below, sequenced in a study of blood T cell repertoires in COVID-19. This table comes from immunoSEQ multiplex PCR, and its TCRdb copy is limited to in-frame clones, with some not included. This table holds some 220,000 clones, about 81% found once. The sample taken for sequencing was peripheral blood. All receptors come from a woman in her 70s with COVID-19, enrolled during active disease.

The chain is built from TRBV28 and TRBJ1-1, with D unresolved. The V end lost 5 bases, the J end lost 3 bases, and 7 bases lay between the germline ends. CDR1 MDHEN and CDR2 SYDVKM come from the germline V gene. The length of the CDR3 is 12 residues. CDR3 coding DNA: TGTGCCAGCAGTATCCCGTACACTGAAGCTTTCTTT. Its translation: CASSIPYTEAFF. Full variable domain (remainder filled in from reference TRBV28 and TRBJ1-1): DVKVTQSSRYLVKRTGEKVFLECVQDMDHENMFWYRQDPGLGLRLIYFSYDVKMKEKGDIPEGYSVSREKKERFSLILESASTNQTSMYLCASSIPYTEAFFGQGTRLTVV.

CDR3 amino acids: CASRERANNEQFF. The CDR3 coding sequence is TGCGCCAGCAGAGAGCGGGCTAACAATGAGCAGTTCTTC. The chain links TRBV5-1 to TRBJ2-1, with D perhaps TRBD2 (6 bases). CDR3 length equals 13 residues. CDR1 SGHRS and CDR2 YFSETQ come from the germline V gene. Trimming left V 5 bases short and J 5 bases short, with 11 bases between.

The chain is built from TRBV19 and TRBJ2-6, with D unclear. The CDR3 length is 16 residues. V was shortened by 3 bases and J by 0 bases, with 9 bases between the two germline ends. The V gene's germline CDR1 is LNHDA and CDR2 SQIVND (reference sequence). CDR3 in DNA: TGTGCCAGTAGTATCCCCGGTCCCTCTGGGGCCAACGTCCTGACTTTC. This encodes CASSIPGPSGANVLTF.

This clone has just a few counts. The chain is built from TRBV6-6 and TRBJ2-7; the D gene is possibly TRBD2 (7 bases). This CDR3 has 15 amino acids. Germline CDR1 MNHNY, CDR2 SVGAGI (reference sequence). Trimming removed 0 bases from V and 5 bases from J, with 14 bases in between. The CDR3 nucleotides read TGTGCCAGCAGTTACTCGAAACAGGGAGGGAACGAGCAGTACTTC. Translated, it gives CASSYSKQGGNEQYF.

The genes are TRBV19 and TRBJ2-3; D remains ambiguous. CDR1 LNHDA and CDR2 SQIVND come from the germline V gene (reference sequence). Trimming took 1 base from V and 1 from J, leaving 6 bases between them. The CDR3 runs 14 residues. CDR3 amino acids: CASSIARRTDTQYF. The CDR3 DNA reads TGTGCCAGTAGTATAGCGAGGCGCACAGATACGCAGTATTTT.

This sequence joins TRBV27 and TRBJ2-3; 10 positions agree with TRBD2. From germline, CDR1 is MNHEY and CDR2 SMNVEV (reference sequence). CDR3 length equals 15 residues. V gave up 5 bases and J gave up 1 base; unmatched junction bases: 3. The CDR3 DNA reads TGTGCCAGCAGTCGTGGGACTAGCGGCACAGATACGCAGTATTTT. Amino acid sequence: CASSRGTSGTDTQYF.

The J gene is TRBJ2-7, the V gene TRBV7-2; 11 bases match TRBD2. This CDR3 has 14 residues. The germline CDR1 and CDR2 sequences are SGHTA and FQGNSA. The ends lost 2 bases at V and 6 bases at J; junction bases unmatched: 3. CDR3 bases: TGTGCCAGCAGCTTAACTAGCGGGAGACCCGAGCAGTACTTC. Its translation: CASSLTSGRPEQYF.

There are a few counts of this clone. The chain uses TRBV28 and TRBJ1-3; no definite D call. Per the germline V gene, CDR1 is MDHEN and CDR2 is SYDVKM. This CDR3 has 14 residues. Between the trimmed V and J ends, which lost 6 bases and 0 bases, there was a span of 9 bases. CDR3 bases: TGTGCCAGCAGCCTAGAGAGCTCTGGAAACACCATATATTTT. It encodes CASSLESSGNTIYF.

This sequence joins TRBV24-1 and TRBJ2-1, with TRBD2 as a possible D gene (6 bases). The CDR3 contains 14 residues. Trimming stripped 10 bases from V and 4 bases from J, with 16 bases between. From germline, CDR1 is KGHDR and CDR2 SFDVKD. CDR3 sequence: CATRGSGQYNEQFF. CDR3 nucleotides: TGTGCCACTAGGGGCAGCGGGCAATACAATGAGCAGTTCTTC.